The rows below give T cell receptor beta chains drawn from one sample of a study of shared clonotypes between healthy human individuals. Generated by immunoSEQ multiplex PCR, the TCRdb table keeps only in-frame clones and is missing some. The sample lists around 1.9 million clones; roughly 93% were seen once. Source material: naive CD8+ T cells from PBMCs. Receptors were obtained from a man aged 18-30 years in good health. Some clones in this sample may be carry-over from other donors' samples. The CDR3 runs from the conserved cysteine through the conserved F or W. D genes are given only for firm matches. Expanded clones get a size class; other rows say once, few or many, or leave the size out.

j_gene: TRBJ2-1
v_gene: TRBV28
d_gene: TRBD2
abundance: .
CDR3nt: TGTGCCAGCAGTTTAGTAGCGGGAGGGCCCAATGAGCAGTTCTTC
CDR3aa: CASSLVAGGPNEQFF

j_gene: TRBJ1-1
v_gene: TRBV6-5
d_gene: .
abundance: once
CDR3nt: TGTGCCAGCAGTTACGTCGTGCGGACTGAAGCTTTCTTT
CDR3aa: CASSYVVRTEAFF

j_gene: TRBJ1-1
v_gene: TRBV10-2
d_gene: .
abundance: .
CDR3nt: TGCGCCAGCAGTGAGTACCCCGGGGGCCACACTGAAGCTTTCTTT
CDR3aa: CASSEYPGGHTEAFF

j_gene: TRBJ1-2
v_gene: TRBV28
d_gene: .
abundance: .
CDR3nt: TGTGCCAGCAGTTTATCCCGGGACTGGGGGGGCTACACCTTC
CDR3aa: CASSLSRDWGGYTF

j_gene: TRBJ1-2
v_gene: TRBV2
d_gene: .
abundance: .
CDR3nt: TGTGCCAGCAGTGAATCCCCGTCAGGCAATGGCTACACCTTC
CDR3aa: CASSESPSGNGYTF

j_gene: TRBJ2-7
v_gene: TRBV15
d_gene: TRBD1
abundance: .
CDR3nt: TGTGCCACCAGCAGGAGGGACAGGGCTGCCTACGAGCAGTACTTC
CDR3aa: CATSRRDRAAYEQYF

j_gene: TRBJ2-7
v_gene: TRBV9
d_gene: TRBD1
abundance: .
CDR3nt: TGTGCCAGCAGCGGACGGGACAGCTCCTACGAGCAGTACTTC
CDR3aa: CASSGRDSSYEQYF

j_gene: TRBJ2-7
v_gene: TRBV29-1
d_gene: .
abundance: .
CDR3nt: TGCAGCGTTGAGAGGGCAGAGTCCTACGAGCAGTACTTC
CDR3aa: CSVERAESYEQYF

j_gene: TRBJ2-7
v_gene: TRBV27
d_gene: TRBD1
abundance: .
CDR3nt: TGTGCCAGCAGCGAGGGACAGGGTTTTTACGAGCAGTACTTC
CDR3aa: CASSEGQGFYEQYF

j_gene: TRBJ2-7
v_gene: TRBV9
d_gene: TRBD2
abundance: once
CDR3nt: TGTGCCAGCAGCGTAGGGCTAGCGGGTTACGAGCAGTACTTC
CDR3aa: CASSVGLAGYEQYF

j_gene: TRBJ2-3
v_gene: TRBV14
d_gene: TRBD2
abundance: .
CDR3nt: TGTGCCAGCAGCCAAAGGGCGGGAGATACGACAGATACGCAGTATTTT
CDR3aa: CASSQRAGDTTDTQYF

j_gene: TRBJ1-2
v_gene: TRBV29-1
d_gene: .
abundance: .
CDR3nt: TGCAGCGTTGAAGGCCAGGGGAGAGAGACCAATGGCTACACCTTC
CDR3aa: CSVEGQGRETNGYTF

j_gene: TRBJ2-2
v_gene: TRBV5-1
d_gene: .
abundance: .
CDR3nt: TGCGCCAGCAGCCCGGAACTAGTCACCGGGGAGCTGTTTTTT
CDR3aa: CASSPELVTGELFF

j_gene: TRBJ2-7
v_gene: TRBV28
d_gene: TRBD2
abundance: once
CDR3nt: TGTGCCAGCAGTTTACGGGGGGGACTGGACGAGCAGTACTTC
CDR3aa: CASSLRGGLDEQYF

j_gene: TRBJ2-1
v_gene: TRBV29-1
d_gene: .
abundance: once
CDR3nt: TGCAGCGCTTCTGGGGGAGGATGGAGTGAGCAGTTCTTC
CDR3aa: CSASGGGWSEQFF

j_gene: TRBJ2-2
v_gene: TRBV29-1
d_gene: .
abundance: .
CDR3nt: TGCAGCGCTAGGACTATTGGGCCCGGGGAGCTGTTTTTT
CDR3aa: CSARTIGPGELFF

j_gene: TRBJ2-2
v_gene: TRBV29-1
d_gene: .
abundance: .
CDR3nt: TGCAGCGTCAGGCGAGGAACCGGGGAGCTGTTTTTT
CDR3aa: CSVRRGTGELFF

j_gene: TRBJ2-7
v_gene: TRBV19
d_gene: .
abundance: .
CDR3nt: TGTGCCAGTAGTATAGGGACCGGAGGGTACGAGCAGTACTTC
CDR3aa: CASSIGTGGYEQYF

j_gene: TRBJ2-2
v_gene: TRBV7-9
d_gene: .
abundance: .
CDR3nt: TGTGCCAGCAGTCGGACCGGGGAGCTGTTTTTT
CDR3aa: CASSRTGELFF

j_gene: TRBJ1-2
v_gene: TRBV9
d_gene: .
abundance: .
CDR3nt: TGTGCCAGCAGCGTAGAGGGGGGGAGCTATGGCTACACCTTC
CDR3aa: CASSVEGGSYGYTF

j_gene: TRBJ2-7
v_gene: TRBV7-9
d_gene: .
abundance: .
CDR3nt: TGTGCCAGCAGCTGGGGCGGACGTCCCCACGAGCAGTACTTC
CDR3aa: CASSWGGRPHEQYF

j_gene: TRBJ2-7
v_gene: TRBV2
d_gene: TRBD2
abundance: .
CDR3nt: TGTGCCACCTTAGCGGGCCCCTACGAGCAGTACTTC
CDR3aa: CATLAGPYEQYF

j_gene: TRBJ2-3
v_gene: TRBV6-5
d_gene: TRBD2
abundance: .
CDR3nt: TGTGCCAGCAGTTACCAACTAGCGAGCACAGATACGCAGTATTTT
CDR3aa: CASSYQLASTDTQYF

j_gene: TRBJ2-7
v_gene: TRBV18
d_gene: .
abundance: .
CDR3nt: TGTGCCAGCTCACCAGGCGGGTCCTACGAGCAGTACTTC
CDR3aa: CASSPGGSYEQYF

j_gene: TRBJ1-4
v_gene: TRBV27
d_gene: .
abundance: .
CDR3nt: TGTGCCAGCAGTATATATCCCCGGGGGGAAAAACTGTTTTTT
CDR3aa: CASSIYPRGEKLFF

j_gene: TRBJ2-7
v_gene: TRBV9
d_gene: .
abundance: once
CDR3nt: TGTGCCAGCAGCGTAGCTACTGCCGCGGGCCCCTACGAGCAGTACTTC
CDR3aa: CASSVATAAGPYEQYF